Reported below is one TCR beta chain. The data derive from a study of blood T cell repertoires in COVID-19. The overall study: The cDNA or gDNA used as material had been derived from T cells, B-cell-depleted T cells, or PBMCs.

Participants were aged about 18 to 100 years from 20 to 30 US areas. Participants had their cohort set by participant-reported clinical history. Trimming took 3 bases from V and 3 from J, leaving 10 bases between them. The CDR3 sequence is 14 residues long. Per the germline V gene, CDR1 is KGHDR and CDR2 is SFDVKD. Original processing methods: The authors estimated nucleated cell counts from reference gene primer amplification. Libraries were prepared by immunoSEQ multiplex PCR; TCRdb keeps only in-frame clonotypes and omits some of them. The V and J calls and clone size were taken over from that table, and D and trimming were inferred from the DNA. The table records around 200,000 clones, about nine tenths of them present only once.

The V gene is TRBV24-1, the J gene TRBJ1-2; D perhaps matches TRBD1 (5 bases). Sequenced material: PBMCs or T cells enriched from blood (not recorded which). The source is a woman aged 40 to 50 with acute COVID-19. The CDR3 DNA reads TGTGCCACCAGTGATACCGCAGGGTACTATGGCTACACCTTC. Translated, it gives CATSDTAGYYGYTF.